This TCR beta chain emerged from a study of blood T cell repertoires in COVID-19. Across the study: There were acute and convalescent COVID-19 samples, and they came from the United States, Italy and Spain. PBMCs, B-cell-depleted T cells, or T cells provided the cDNA or gDNA that made up the material.

The CDR3 covers 12 residues. Germline V CDR1 and CDR2: SQVTM, ANQGSEA. Trimming removed 7 bases from V and 8 bases from J, with 14 bases in between. Original methodology: Reference gene primer amplification gave estimated nucleated cell counts. Profiling relied on immunoSEQ multiplex PCR, and the TCRdb table lists in-frame clones only, not all of them. From that table come the V and J calls and clone size; the DNA was used to work out D and trimming. Among about 190,000 clones listed, about 77% were seen once. The chain combines TRBV29-1 with TRBJ1-4; weak D call: TRBD1 (5 bases). Input material: peripheral blood. The sequence was obtained from a woman older than 75 with active or convalescent COVID-19. The CDR3 sequence: CSAGGGLEKLFF. The CDR3 nucleotides are TGCAGCGCTGGGGGAGGCCTAGAAAAACTGTTTTTT.